The sequence of this TCR beta chain was determined in a study of radiotherapy plus CTLA-4 blockade in lung cancer. Looking at the study overall: Among all patients, more than 15% showed objective responses, while about 30% had disease control.

Chemo-refractory metastatic non-small-cell lung cancer patients were treated with focal radiation plus CTLA-4 blockade with ipilimumab. Trimming stripped 4 bases from V and 8 bases from J, with 19 bases between. There are 15 residues in the CDR3. Looked up from germline, CDR1 is SGDLS and CDR2 is YYNGEE. Measured with immunoSEQ multiplex PCR; TCRdb has only the in-frame clones, and not every one. The data hold about 87,000 clones, with around 90% observed a single time. General study points: Early shifts in blood T cell clones, with interferon-beta, reportedly predicted response best.

About this clone itself: The antigen is unknown.

This material consisted of peripheral blood, taken from a patient treated with radiotherapy plus ipilimumab. The J gene is TRBJ2-1, the V gene TRBV9, with D perhaps TRBD2 (6 bases). The TCR comes from a human donor with non-small cell lung cancer that progressed on radiotherapy plus ipilimumab. CDR3 nucleotide sequence: TGTGCCAGCAGCCCTCGACTAGTCAACGACGATGAGCAGTTCTTC. This sequence encodes CASSPRLVNDDEQFF.